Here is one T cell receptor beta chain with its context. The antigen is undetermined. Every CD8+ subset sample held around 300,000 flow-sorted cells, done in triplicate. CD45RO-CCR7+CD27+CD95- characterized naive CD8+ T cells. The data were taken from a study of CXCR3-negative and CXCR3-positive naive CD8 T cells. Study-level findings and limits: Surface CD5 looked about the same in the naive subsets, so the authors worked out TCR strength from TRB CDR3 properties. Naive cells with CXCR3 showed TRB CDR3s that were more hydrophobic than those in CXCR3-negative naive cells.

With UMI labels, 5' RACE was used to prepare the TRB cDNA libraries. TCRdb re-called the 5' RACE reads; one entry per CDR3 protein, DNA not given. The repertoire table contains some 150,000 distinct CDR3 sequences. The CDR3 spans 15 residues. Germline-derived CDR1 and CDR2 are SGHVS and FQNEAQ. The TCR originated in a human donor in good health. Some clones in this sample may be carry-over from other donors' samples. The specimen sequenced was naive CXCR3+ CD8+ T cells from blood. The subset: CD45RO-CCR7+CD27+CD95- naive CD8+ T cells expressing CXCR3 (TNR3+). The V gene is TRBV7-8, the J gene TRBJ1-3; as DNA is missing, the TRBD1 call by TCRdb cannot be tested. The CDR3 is CASRPYRGPGNTIYF. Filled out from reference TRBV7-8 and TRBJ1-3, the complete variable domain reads GAGVSQSPRYKVAKRGQDVALRCDPISGHVSLFWYQQALGQGPEFLTYFQNEAQLDKSGLPSDRFFAERPEGSVSTLKIQRTQQEDSAVYLCASRPYRGPGNTIYFGEGSWLTVV.